The 3 T cell receptor beta chains in this list originate from one sample, sequenced in a study of graft-versus-host responses after intestinal transplantation. Data came from immunoSEQ multiplex PCR; TCRdb stores just in-frame clones and leaves some out. Found here are approximately 58,000 clones, about 93% of them singletons; the top ten hold 2.7%. The material sequenced was PBMCs, taken roughly 120 days after intestinal transplantation. The source of these receptors is a human patient who received an intestinal transplant, so some T cells may come from the graft donor.

J is TRBJ2-1 and V is TRBV11-1; D is unresolved. V dropped 4 bases and J dropped 0 bases, with 13 bases sitting between them. Per the germline V gene, CDR1 is SGHAT and CDR2 is FQDESV (reference sequence). The CDR3 sequence is 16 residues long. The CDR3 loop is CASSYTPLGSYNEQFF. CDR3 bases: TGTGCCAGCAGCTACACCCCCCTGGGCTCCTACAATGAGCAGTTCTTC.

This chain links TRBV5-6 with TRBJ1-1; 7 positions match TRBD1. CDR3 length: 13 amino acids. With 4 bases clipped from V and 5 bases from J, the junction kept 5 bases outside the gene matches. CDR1 and CDR2 (germline): SGHDT, YYEEEE. The CDR3 protein is CASSEGAWTEAFF. CDR3 nucleotide sequence: TGTGCCAGCAGCGAGGGGGCATGGACTGAAGCTTTCTTT.

The chain carries TRBV4-1 and TRBJ2-3, with D possibly being TRBD2 (6 bases). CDR3 size: 15 residues. Germline CDR1 is MGHRA and CDR2 is YSYEKL. V lost 4 bases and J lost 5, with 16 bases in between. This chain's CDR3 is CASSPRGSLGDTQYF. DNA of the CDR3: TGCGCCAGCAGCCCCCGGGGGAGCTTGGGAGATACGCAGTATTTT.